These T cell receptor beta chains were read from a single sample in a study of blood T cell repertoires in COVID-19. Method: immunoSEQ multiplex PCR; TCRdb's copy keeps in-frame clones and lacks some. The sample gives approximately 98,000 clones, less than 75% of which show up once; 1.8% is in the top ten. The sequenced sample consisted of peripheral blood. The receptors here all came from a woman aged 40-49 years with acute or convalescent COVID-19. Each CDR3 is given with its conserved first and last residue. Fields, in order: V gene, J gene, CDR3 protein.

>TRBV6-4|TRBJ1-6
CASSDGPNSPNSPLHF
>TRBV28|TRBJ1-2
CASSLTTGLVLYGYTF
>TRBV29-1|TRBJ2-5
CSVGGEEETQYF
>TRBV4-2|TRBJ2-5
CASSRAAPGTLQETQYF
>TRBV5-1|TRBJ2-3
CASSQQGPSTDTQYF
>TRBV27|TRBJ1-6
CASSSPGYNSPLHF
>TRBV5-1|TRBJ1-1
CASSLTRERNTEAFF
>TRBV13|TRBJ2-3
CASSRKSGISTDTQYF
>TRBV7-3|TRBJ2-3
CASSLYGGAVDGTDTQYF
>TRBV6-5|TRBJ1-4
CASRVRDSLSGKLFF
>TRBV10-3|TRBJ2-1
CAISESGGNEQFF
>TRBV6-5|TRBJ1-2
CASSPVGGGYGYTF
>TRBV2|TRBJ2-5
CASSDRGRGETQYF
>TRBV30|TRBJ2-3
CAWSGGTGPDTQYF
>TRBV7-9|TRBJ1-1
CASSLDRGRTEAFF
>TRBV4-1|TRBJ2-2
CASSRGTTGELFF
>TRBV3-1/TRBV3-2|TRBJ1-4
CASSQNRDEKLFF
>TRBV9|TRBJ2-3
CASGRDPDTQYF
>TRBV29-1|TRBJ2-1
CSHMTGGDNEQFF
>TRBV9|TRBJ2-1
CASSVAGQGLDEQFF
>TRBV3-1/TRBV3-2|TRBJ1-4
CASSQGTVEKLFF
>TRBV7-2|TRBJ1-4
CASSAQQAANEKLFF
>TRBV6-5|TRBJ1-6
CASTKGQGGSPLHF
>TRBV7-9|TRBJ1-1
CASSLADRRTEAFF
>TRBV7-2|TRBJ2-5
CASRKGLAGYQETQYF
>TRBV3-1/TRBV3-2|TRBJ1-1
CASSQEIPGFGAFF
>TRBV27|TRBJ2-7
CASSLTGGLGTYEQYF
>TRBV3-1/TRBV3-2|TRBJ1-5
CASSRQGDQPQHF
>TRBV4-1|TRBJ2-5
CASRPRTGRQETQYF
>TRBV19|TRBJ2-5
CASSMGRIQQETQYF
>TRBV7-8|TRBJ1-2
CASSLVQNYGYTF
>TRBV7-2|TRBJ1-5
CASSLGGRNQPQHF
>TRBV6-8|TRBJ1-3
CASTAQPPGADSGNTIYF
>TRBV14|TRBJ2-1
CASSQDWTSGGRNEQFF
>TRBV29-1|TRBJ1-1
CSVREGSNTEAFF
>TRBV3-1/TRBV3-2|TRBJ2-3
CASSRTSGGIDTQYF
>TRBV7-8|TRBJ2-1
CASSTRTSGNEQFF
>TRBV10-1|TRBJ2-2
CAPPFRLRAGGNTGELFF